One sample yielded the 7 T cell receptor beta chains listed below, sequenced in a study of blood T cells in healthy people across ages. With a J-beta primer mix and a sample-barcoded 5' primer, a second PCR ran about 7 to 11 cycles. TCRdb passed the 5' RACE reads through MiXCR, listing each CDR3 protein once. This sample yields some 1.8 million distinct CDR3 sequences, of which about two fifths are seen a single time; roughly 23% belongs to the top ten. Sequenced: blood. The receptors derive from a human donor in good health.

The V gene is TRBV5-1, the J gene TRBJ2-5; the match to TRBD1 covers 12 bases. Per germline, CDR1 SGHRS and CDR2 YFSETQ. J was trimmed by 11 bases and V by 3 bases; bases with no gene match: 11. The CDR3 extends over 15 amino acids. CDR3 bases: TGCGCCAGCAGCTGGGGACAGGGGGCCCTCTACGGGCAGTACTTC. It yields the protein CASSWGQGALYGQYF.

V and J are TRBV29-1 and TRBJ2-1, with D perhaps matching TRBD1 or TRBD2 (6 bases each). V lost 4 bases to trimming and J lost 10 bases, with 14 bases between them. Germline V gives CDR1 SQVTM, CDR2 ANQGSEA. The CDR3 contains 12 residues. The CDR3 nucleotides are TGCAGCGTTGGTGGGGGGCCAGGGGAGCAGTTCTTC. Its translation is CSVGGGPGEQFF.

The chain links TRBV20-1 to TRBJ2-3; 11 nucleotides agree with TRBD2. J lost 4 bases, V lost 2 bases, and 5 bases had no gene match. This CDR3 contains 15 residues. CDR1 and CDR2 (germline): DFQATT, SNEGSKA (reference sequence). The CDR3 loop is CSARSSSGGPDTQYF. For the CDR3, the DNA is TGCAGTGCTAGAAGCTCTAGCGGGGGGCCAGATACGCAGTATTTT.

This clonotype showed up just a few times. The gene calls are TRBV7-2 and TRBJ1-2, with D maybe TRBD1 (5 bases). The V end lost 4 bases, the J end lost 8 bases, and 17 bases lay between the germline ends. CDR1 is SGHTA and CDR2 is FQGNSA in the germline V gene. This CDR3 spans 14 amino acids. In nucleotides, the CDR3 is TGTGCCAGCAGCTGGCGCCAGGGAACTGGGGGCTACACCTTC. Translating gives CASSWRQGTGGYTF. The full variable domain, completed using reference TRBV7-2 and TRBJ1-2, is GAGVSQSPSNKVTEKGKDVELRCDPISGHTALYWYRQSLGQGLEFLIYFQGNSAPDKSGLPSDRFSAERTGGSVSTLTIQRTQQEDSAVYLCASSWRQGTGGYTFGSGTRLTVV.

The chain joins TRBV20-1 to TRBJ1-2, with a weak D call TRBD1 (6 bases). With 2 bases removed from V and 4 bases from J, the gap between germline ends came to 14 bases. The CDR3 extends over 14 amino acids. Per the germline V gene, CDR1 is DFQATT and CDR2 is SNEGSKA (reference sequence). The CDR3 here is CSARRLGGVYGYTF. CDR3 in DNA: TGCAGTGCTAGACGTCTCGGGGGCGTCTATGGCTACACCTTC.

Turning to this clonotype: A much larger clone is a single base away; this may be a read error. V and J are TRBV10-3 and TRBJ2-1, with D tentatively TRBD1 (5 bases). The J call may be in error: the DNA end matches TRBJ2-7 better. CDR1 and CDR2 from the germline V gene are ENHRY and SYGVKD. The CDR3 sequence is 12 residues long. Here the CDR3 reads CAIGGAYNEQYF. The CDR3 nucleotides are TGTGCCATCGGTGGGGCCTACAATGAGCAGTACTTC.

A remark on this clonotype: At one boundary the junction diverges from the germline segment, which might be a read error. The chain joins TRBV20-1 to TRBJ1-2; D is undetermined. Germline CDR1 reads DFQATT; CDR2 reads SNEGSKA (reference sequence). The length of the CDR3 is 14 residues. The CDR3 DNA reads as TGCAGTGCTGGAGAGCATGAACAGCTCAGTGGCTACACCTTC. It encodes CSAGEHEQLSGYTF.